Following are 22 T cell receptor beta chains from one sample sequenced in a study of Tregs in tolerant kidney transplant recipients (dated by TCRdb to between 2017 and 2020). The time point label on this specimen signifies: 6 months after combined kidney and bone marrow transplant. Transplants used related donors with nonmyeloablative bone marrow transplantation; mixed chimerism was transient in the human trials. The receptor library was made with the immunoSEQ multiplex PCR assay. TCRdb mirrors the immuneACCESS table, restricted to in-frame sequences. Some clones are absent from its copies; in checked studies, under half trace to an unresolved V gene, and the reason for the others is unknown. This sample's records show about 14,000 clones. Of the sample, 27% falls within the top ten clones. Sequenced here: CD8+ T cells from blood (PBMCs), sampled 6 months after the transplant. These receptors all stem from a human patient who received a combined kidney and bone marrow transplant. After a transplant, certain T cells may trace back to the graft donor.

Of note for this clone: The CDR3 goes on 3 residues after the read ends, and that part is filled in from the germline J gene. This chain links TRBV29-1 with TRBJ1-1, with no clear D. This CDR3 is built from 12 residues. The V gene's germline CDR1 is SQVTM and CDR2 ANQGSEA. V shed 5 bases and J shed 0 bases, with 7 bases lying between them. The CDR3 region is CSVLPMNTEAFF. The CDR3 bases that were read are TGCAGCGTTCTACCTATGAACACTGAA.

As regards this clone: Sequencing ends 3 residues short of the CDR3 end; the germline J gene provides the rest. The chain links TRBV7-8 to TRBJ2-1, with TRBD2 identical over 14 bases. Germline V gene sequence: CDR1 SGHVS, CDR2 FQNEAQ. The CDR3 sequence is 15 residues long. J gave up 9 bases and V 6 bases, and 7 bases lay outside the gene matches. CDR3 residues: CASSSWTSGGIEQFF. The sequenced part of the CDR3 DNA is TGTGCCAGCAGTTCCTGGACTAGCGGGGGGATTGAG.

The CDR3 sequence: CASSLGQGLANYGYTF. The part of the CDR3 DNA that was read is TGCGCCAGCAGCTTGGGACAGGGTCTAGCTAACTATGGC. J is TRBJ1-2 and V is TRBV5-1, with 7 bases fitting TRBD1. The DNA ends 3 residues before the CDR3 does, and the rest of the CDR3 is filled in from the germline J gene. The germline CDR1 and CDR2 sequences are SGHRS and YFSETQ. The junction had 5 bases not matched to a gene; V was cut back by 0 bases and J by 0 bases. This CDR3 region has 16 residues.

Concerning this clone itself: The CDR3 end falls 3 residues outside the read, so it is completed with the germline J gene. J is TRBJ2-3 and V is TRBV7-9, with D perhaps matching TRBD2 (5 bases). Germline V gene lookup returns CDR1 SEHNR and CDR2 FQNEAQ (reference sequence). The CDR3 runs 15 residues. V lost 6 bases and J lost 3, with 16 bases in between. The chain's CDR3 is CASRSGVRETDTQYF. CDR3 DNA, as far as it was read: TGTGCCAGCAGATCCGGGGTCCGAGAGACAGATACG.

A word on this clone: The read terminates 3 residues before the CDR3 end, so the remaining end is supplied by the germline J gene. The chain combines TRBV7-6 with TRBJ2-2; D is unresolved. Germline CDR1 reads SGHVS; CDR2 reads FNYEAQ. The ends were cut back, 5 bases at V and 4 bases at J, with 2 bases in the middle. This CDR3 is built from 11 residues. The part of the CDR3 DNA that was read is TGTGCCAGCAGCCTCACCGGGGAG. It encodes CASSLTGE. From start to end, the CDR3 is CASSLTGELFF.

Note on this clone: Coverage ceases 3 residues before the CDR3 finishes, and the germline J gene fills in the end. The V gene is TRBV4-1, the J gene TRBJ1-2, with D uncertain. Looked up from germline, CDR1 is MGHRA and CDR2 is YSYEKL. CDR3 length: 14 residues. V gave up 0 bases and J gave up 4 bases, with 9 bases separating them. The part of the CDR3 DNA that was read is TGCGCCAGCAGCCAAGAGAACTATAGCTATGGC. Translating gives CASSQENYSYG. The whole CDR3 region reads CASSQENYSYGYTF.

To note about this clone: The read halts 3 residues ahead of the CDR3 end, with the missing end drawn from the germline J gene. This chain joins TRBV7-9 and TRBJ1-1; D is unclear. CDR3 length equals 13 residues. The V and J ends lost 0 bases and 6 bases respectively, with 8 bases between them. Germline assignment: CDR1 SEHNR and CDR2 FQNEAQ (reference sequence). CDR3: CASSLATGSEAFF. CDR3 DNA, as far as it was read: TGTGCCAGCAGCTTAGCGACTGGTTCTGAA. The whole variable domain, filled in from reference TRBV7-9 and TRBJ1-1, reads DTGVSQNPRHKITKRGQNVTFRCDPISEHNRLYWYRQTLGQGPEFLTYFQNEAQLEKSRLLSDRFSAERPKGSFSTLEIQRTEQGDSAMYLCASSLATGSEAFFGQGTRLTVV.

In regard to this clone: The DNA ends 3 residues before the CDR3 does, and the rest of the CDR3 is filled in from the germline J gene. The chain carries TRBV13 and TRBJ1-1; D remains unclear. The V end lost 4 bases, the J end lost 1 base, and 13 bases lay between the germline ends. There are 15 residues in the CDR3. Per germline, CDR1 PRHDT and CDR2 FYEKMQ (reference sequence). CDR3 DNA, as far as it was read: TGTGCCAGCAGCTCCGTTCAACGGGGGAACACTGAA. Its protein product is CASSSVQRGNTE. The CDR3 in full is CASSSVQRGNTEAFF.

Remarks on this clone: The read comes to an end 3 residues before the CDR3 does, leaving the germline J gene to fill in the end. The V and J genes are TRBV18 and TRBJ2-1; 8 nucleotides line up with TRBD1. Looked up from germline, CDR1 is KGHSH and CDR2 is LQKENI. Trimming at V came to 4 bases and at J to 2 bases, leaving 10 bases not matched to a gene. The CDR3 runs to 17 residues. The CDR3 DNA, read in part, is TGTGCCAGCTCACTACAAGGACAGGGCATACCCTACAATGAG. It specifies CASSLQGQGIPYNE. The full CDR3 sequence reads CASSLQGQGIPYNEQFF.

In regard to this clone: The read gets to within 3 residues of the CDR3 end, and the germline J gene fills in the rest. J is TRBJ1-3 and V is TRBV10-3; D call uncertain. V was trimmed by 0 bases and J by 0 bases, leaving 12 bases between them. CDR1 is ENHRY and CDR2 is SYGVKD in the germline V gene. The CDR3 loop spans 17 amino acids. This CDR3 is CAISESILILSGNTIYF. The CDR3 DNA, read in part, is TGTGCCATCAGTGAGTCGATACTTATTCTCTCTGGAAACACC.

For this clone: The sequenced fragment ends 3 residues before the CDR3 boundary, so the rest is inferred from the germline J gene. The chain joins TRBV2 to TRBJ2-7; TRBD1 agrees at 7 bases. Germline values: CDR1 SNHLY, CDR2 FYNNEI. Trimming cost V 5 bases and J 1 base; bases outside gene matches: 11. The CDR3 sequence is 16 residues long. CDR3 residues: CASSLIGQGVSYEQYF. The CDR3 bases that were read are TGTGCCAGCAGTCTTATCGGGCAGGGGGTTTCCTACGAG.

The CDR3 sequence is CSVATGRAYEQYF. CDR3 bases read: TGCAGCGTTGCAACAGGCAGGGCCTACGAG. V usage is TRBV29-1 and J usage is TRBJ2-7; TRBD1 is a possible D gene (5 bases). From the germline J gene comes the end of the CDR3, since the read stops 3 residues before it. With 4 bases removed from V and 2 bases from J, the gap between germline ends came to 12 bases. In germline, CDR1 is SQVTM, CDR2 ANQGSEA. This CDR3 region has 13 residues.

A word on this clone: Sequencing ends 3 residues short of the CDR3 end; the germline J gene provides the rest. The rearrangement joins TRBV11-2 to TRBJ2-3; D is ambiguous. Germline values: CDR1 SGHAT, CDR2 FQNNGV. This CDR3 has 13 residues. The CDR3 bases that were read are TGTGCCAGCAGCTTAGCCCTAGTTGAGACG. This gives the protein CASSLALVET. The whole CDR3 region reads CASSLALVETQYF.

Turning to this clone: Read sequence stops 3 residues before the CDR3 end, and the germline J gene provides the missing end. The chain has TRBV7-9 and TRBJ1-5; TRBD1 matches at 8 bases. CDR1 is SEHNR and CDR2 is FQNEAQ in the germline V gene (reference sequence). V lost 1 base to trimming and J lost 6 bases; unmatched junction nucleotides: 5. The length of the CDR3 is 15 residues. The sequenced part of the CDR3 DNA is TGTGCCAGCAGCTTAGGGACAGGGAAAGGTCAGCCC. Translated: CASSLGTGKGQP. The whole CDR3 reads CASSLGTGKGQPQHF.

A note on this clone: The CDR3 goes on 3 residues after the read ends, and that part is filled in from the germline J gene. V gene TRBV29-1 combines with J gene TRBJ2-7; D unclear. Deletions cut 0 bases from V and 5 bases from J, with 8 bases between. This CDR3 spans 12 amino acids. CDR1 is SQVTM and CDR2 is ANQGSEA in the germline V gene. CDR3 amino acids: CSVEDNRDEQYF. CDR3 bases read: TGCAGCGTTGAAGATAATCGGGACGAG.

Remarks on this clone: Coverage ceases 3 residues before the CDR3 finishes, and the germline J gene fills in the end. This chain uses TRBV23-1 with TRBJ1-2; D is perhaps TRBD1 (6 bases). TRBV23-1 falls under the ORF class, with uncertain function. The CDR3 loop spans 17 amino acids. V was trimmed by 4 bases and J by 7 bases, leaving 25 bases between them. The covered CDR3 bases are TGCGCCAGCAGTCCCCGAAGTCCCGGGACACGAAAGGGTGGC. It specifies CASSPRSPGTRKGG. The whole CDR3 protein is CASSPRSPGTRKGGYTF.

Regarding this clone: Read sequence stops 3 residues before the CDR3 end, and the germline J gene provides the missing end. This sequence joins TRBV7-9 and TRBJ2-7; 8 bases align to TRBD1. The CDR3 sequence is 15 residues long. The V and J ends lost 1 base and 3 bases, in that order; junction bases with no gene match: 5. From germline, CDR1 is SEHNR and CDR2 FQNEAQ (reference sequence). The sequenced CDR3 bases are TGTGCCAGCAGCTTAGGTGGGACAGGCCACTACGAG. It encodes CASSLGGTGHYE. The entire CDR3 protein is CASSLGGTGHYEQYF. Full variable domain (rest looked up from reference TRBV7-9 and TRBJ2-7): DTGVSQNPRHKITKRGQNVTFRCDPISEHNRLYWYRQTLGQGPEFLTYFQNEAQLEKSRLLSDRFSAERPKGSFSTLEIQRTEQGDSAMYLCASSLGGTGHYEQYFGPGTRLTVT.

A remark on this clone: The read ends 3 residues shy of where the CDR3 ends; the end is completed using the germline J gene. The chain combines TRBV7-6 with TRBJ2-7; 7 bases agree with TRBD1. Germline V gene sequence: CDR1 SGHVS, CDR2 FNYEAQ. The V segment lost 5 bases and the J segment 4 bases; nucleotides outside the gene matches: 8. The CDR3 contains 14 residues. CDR3 sequence reads: CASSPPGQQYEQYF. The sequenced part of the CDR3 DNA is TGTGCCAGCAGCCCACCGGGACAGCAATACGAG.

About this clone itself: The CDR3 end is not reached by the read, which stops 3 residues before it; the germline J gene fills it in. This chain links TRBV5-1 with TRBJ1-1; D call uncertain. This CDR3 is built from 14 residues. V lost 4 bases and J 6 bases, leaving 16 bases between the germline ends. Germline V gene lookup returns CDR1 SGHRS and CDR2 YFSETQ. This CDR3 reads CASSAGWGVSEAFF. Partial CDR3 DNA: TGCGCCAGCAGCGCGGGATGGGGAGTCTCTGAA.

Comment on this clone: The missing CDR3 end, 3 residues past where the read stops, is filled in from the germline J gene. J is TRBJ2-7 and V is TRBV10-1, with 9 bases matching TRBD2. The V gene end was trimmed by 4 bases and the J gene end by 0 bases; junction bases not matched to a gene: 1. Germline-derived CDR1 and CDR2 are WNHNN and SYGVQD (reference sequence). This CDR3 region has 14 residues. CDR3 sequence reads: CASSASGTSYEQYF. Partial CDR3 DNA: TGCGCCAGCAGTGCTAGCGGGACCTCCTACGAG.

For this clone: Read data end 3 residues before the CDR3 end; the end is taken from the germline J gene. J is TRBJ1-2 and V is TRBV9; 9 bases are a match to TRBD1. This CDR3 is built from 15 residues. With V trimmed by 0 bases and J by 5 bases, 5 bases remained unmatched. Germline V gene data show CDR1 as SGDLS and CDR2 as YYNGEE. The sequenced part of the CDR3 DNA is TGTGCCAGCAGCGTAGTCCCGACAGGGGGTTATGGC. This sequence encodes CASSVVPTGGYG. The whole CDR3 reads CASSVVPTGGYGYTF.

Worth noting for this clone: The DNA ends 3 residues before the CDR3 does, and the rest of the CDR3 is filled in from the germline J gene. V gene TRBV7-8 combines with J gene TRBJ2-1; 9 bases align to TRBD1. The CDR3 extends over 14 amino acids. Germline V gene sequence: CDR1 SGHVS, CDR2 FQNEAQ. V gave up 4 bases and J gave up 7 bases; unmatched junction bases: 5. The CDR3 region is CASSSFDRGNEQFF. Incomplete CDR3 DNA: TGTGCCAGCAGCTCCTTCGACAGGGGGAATGAG.